This is a list of T cell receptor beta chains from one sample in a study of PD-L1 blockade in urothelial cancer. Method: immunoSEQ multiplex PCR; TCRdb's copy keeps in-frame clones and lacks some. The table has tens of thousands of clones, 79% seen once. Sequences were derived from PBMCs, sampled around atezolizumab (anti-PD-L1) treatment. These receptors were collected from a man between 65 and 85 years old with urothelial cancer. Both conserved end residues are part of each CDR3. A D gene is named only where the DNA matches it firmly. Some rows have no size entry. The others give once, few or many, or a class for an expanded clone.

TRBV13	TRBD1	TRBJ1-1	.	CASSSTGDPEAFF	TGTGCCAGCAGCTCCACAGGGGACCCTGAAGCTTTCTTT
TRBV19	TRBD2	TRBJ2-3	.	CASSIGGSEPADTQYF	TGTGCCAGTAGTATCGGCGGGAGTGAGCCGGCAGATACGCAGTATTTT
TRBV7-9	.	TRBJ2-7	.	CASSQSGGREGEQYF	TGTGCCAGCAGTCAATCTGGGGGCAGGGAAGGCGAGCAGTACTTC
TRBV6-5	.	TRBJ2-5	.	CASHRLGGGGETQYF	TGTGCCAGCCACCGTTTGGGGGGAGGGGGAGAGACCCAGTACTTC
TRBV7-9	TRBD1	TRBJ1-4	few	CASSQPTGANEKLFF	TGTGCCAGCAGCCAGCCGACAGGGGCTAATGAAAAACTGTTTTTT
TRBV5-6	TRBD2	TRBJ2-1	.	CASSLATSGVYNEQFF	TGTGCCAGCAGCTTAGCGACTAGCGGGGTCTACAATGAGCAGTTCTTC
TRBV7-2	.	TRBJ2-6	.	CASSLSTYSGANVLTF	TGTGCCAGCAGCTTGTCAACTTATTCTGGGGCCAACGTCCTGACTTTC
TRBV27	TRBD2	TRBJ2-1	.	CASSFAVAGGQFF	TGTGCCAGCAGTTTTGCGGTAGCGGGAGGACAGTTCTTC
TRBV7-9	.	TRBJ2-7	.	CASSAVLREQYF	TGTGCCAGCAGCGCGGTCCTCCGCGAGCAGTACTTC
TRBV2	TRBD1	TRBJ1-2	few	CASSPQGIDPLGYTF	TGTGCCAGCAGTCCACAGGGGATCGACCCCCTCGGCTACACCTTC
TRBV5-4	.	TRBJ1-3	.	CASSLDPAANTIYF	TGTGCCAGCAGCTTGGATCCGGCGGCGAACACCATATATTTT
TRBV28	TRBD2	TRBJ2-5	.	CASSPSGETQYF	TGTGCCAGCAGTCCTAGCGGGGAGACCCAGTACTTC
TRBV5-6	TRBD1	TRBJ1-4	.	CASSLKVGQTVNNEKLFF	TGTGCCAGCAGCTTGAAGGTGGGACAGACTGTAAACAATGAAAAACTGTTTTTT
TRBV7-9	TRBD1	TRBJ1-1	.	CASSLGQGDTEAFF	TGTGCCAGCAGCTTGGGACAGGGGGACACTGAAGCTTTCTTT
TRBV19	.	TRBJ1-1	.	CASSIGRTGTEAFF	TGTGCCAGTAGTATAGGGAGAACGGGCACTGAAGCTTTCTTT
TRBV6-7	TRBD2	TRBJ2-5	.	CASSFTSGCTGETQYF	TGTGCCAGCAGTTTTACTAGCGGGTGCACGGGGGAGACCCAGTACTTC
TRBV11-2	.	TRBJ2-7	.	CASSLERGLLEQYF	TGTGCCAGCAGCTTAGAAAGGGGCCTACTGGAGCAGTACTTC
TRBV29-1	.	TRBJ2-7	.	CSVKTSSVGNEQYF	TGCAGCGTTAAAACCTCTAGCGTCGGGAACGAGCAGTACTTC
TRBV27	.	TRBJ2-7	.	CASSLLGSSPPAGEQYF	TGTGCCAGCAGTTTATTAGGCAGTTCTCCCCCTGCGGGCGAGCAGTACTTC
TRBV19	.	TRBJ2-7	.	CASSITTGYEQYF	TGTGCCAGTAGTATAACAACAGGCTACGAGCAGTACTTC
TRBV10-3	TRBD2	TRBJ2-1	.	CAISGTSGANNEQFF	TGTGCCATCAGTGGGACTAGCGGAGCCAACAATGAGCAGTTCTTC
TRBV12-5	.	TRBJ2-1	.	CASSLDTYNEQFF	TGTGCTAGTTCCCTGGACACTTACAATGAGCAGTTCTTC
TRBV5-4	TRBD2	TRBJ2-4	.	CASSPGLAGGGNIQYF	TGTGCCAGCAGCCCGGGCCTAGCGGGAGGCGGGAACATTCAGTACTTC
TRBV28	.	TRBJ2-7	.	CASRFGGDSSYEQYF	TGTGCCAGTCGGTTCGGGGGGGACAGCTCCTACGAGCAGTACTTC
TRBV19	TRBD2	TRBJ2-5	once	CASNGRGRAQETQYF	TGTGCCAGTAACGGGCGCGGGAGGGCCCAAGAGACCCAGTACTTC
TRBV18	.	TRBJ2-5	.	CASSPGGETQYF	TGTGCCAGCTCACCAGGCGGAGAGACCCAGTACTTC
TRBV5-1	TRBD1	TRBJ1-2	.	CASTNDPQGARGYTF	TGCGCCAGCACCAATGACCCCCAGGGGGCTCGGGGCTACACCTTC
TRBV30	.	TRBJ1-1	.	CAWSQGRGTEAFF	TGTGCCTGGAGTCAGGGAAGGGGCACTGAAGCTTTCTTT
TRBV16	.	TRBJ2-4	.	CASSQSPGHPAKNIQYF	TGTGCCAGCAGCCAATCGCCGGGACACCCGGCGAAAAACATTCAGTACTTC
TRBV30	.	TRBJ1-1	few	CAWSGEGYTEAFF	TGTGCCTGGAGTGGGGAGGGTTATACTGAAGCTTTCTTT
TRBV2	TRBD1	TRBJ2-5	.	CASSRPTGEETQYF	TGTGCCAGCAGCCGCCCGACAGGGGAAGAGACCCAGTACTTC